The rows below give T cell receptor beta chains drawn from one sample of a study of control samples from healthy donors and cancer patients. This table comes from immunoSEQ multiplex PCR, and its TCRdb copy is limited to in-frame clones, with some not included. Counted here are more than 50,000 clones, 75% to 85% occurring once; the ten biggest clones make up nearly 5.5%. Sequences were obtained from blood. These receptors were obtained from a man between 35 and 55 years old in good health. The CDR3 runs from the conserved cysteine through the conserved F or W. Each record gives: D gene, J gene, clone size, V gene, CDR3 DNA, CDR3 protein. The D gene is left open where the match is weak. Clone sizes are given selectively: once, few, many, or a class where the clone is expanded.

>TRBD2|TRBJ2-7|.|TRBV7-2
TGTGCCAGCAGCTTAAGAGATCGGAGCGGGAGAGAAACCGAGCAGTACTTC
CASSLRDRSGRETEQYF
>TRBD2|TRBJ2-1|.|TRBV4-1
TGCGCCAGCAGCCAAGATCAATTTCGGACTAGCACAAACAATGAGCAGTTCTTC
CASSQDQFRTSTNNEQFF
>TRBD1|TRBJ1-2|.|TRBV29-1
TGCAGCGCGTCAGGGGGCAACTATGGCTACACCTTC
CSASGGNYGYTF
>TRBD1|TRBJ2-7|.|TRBV27
TGTGCCAGCAGCCGAGGGACAGGCGAGCAGTACTTC
CASSRGTGEQYF
>TRBD1|TRBJ1-5|.|TRBV27
TGTGCCAGCAGTTTGGACAGGGCCGATCAGCCCCAGCATTTT
CASSLDRADQPQHF
>.|TRBJ2-2|once|TRBV4-3
TGCGCCAGCAGCCAACGACGGGAACGAGCCGGGGAGCTGTTTTTT
CASSQRRERAGELFF
>TRBD2|TRBJ2-5|once|TRBV6-6
TGTGCCAGCAGTGGACTAGCGGGGTCGCTAGAGACCCAGTACTTC
CASSGLAGSLETQYF
>.|TRBJ2-1|.|TRBV5-5
TGTGCCAGCAGCTTGGGTACTAGCACCCTCTACAATGAGCAGTTCTTC
CASSLGTSTLYNEQFF
>TRBD1|TRBJ2-2|.|TRBV5-1
TGCGCCAGCAGCTTGGCCAGACAGGGCGGCACCGGGGAGCTGTTTTTT
CASSLARQGGTGELFF
>TRBD2|TRBJ2-7|.|TRBV27
TGTGCCAGCAAACAGCGGGGGTACTCCTACGAGCAGTACTTC
CASKQRGYSYEQYF
>TRBD2|TRBJ2-7|.|TRBV6-2/TRBV6-3
TGTGCCAGCAGTTACCGTCTAGCGGGACCGAGCTCCTACGAGCAGTACTTC
CASSYRLAGPSSYEQYF
>.|TRBJ2-3|.|TRBV5-5
TGTGCCAGCAGCTGGATGGCAGGGGCCACAGATACGCAGTATTTT
CASSWMAGATDTQYF
>.|TRBJ2-2|.|TRBV5-1
TGCGCCAGCAGCTTGGGATCGGCCACCGGGGAGCTGTTTTTT
CASSLGSATGELFF
>.|TRBJ1-2|.|TRBV25-1
TGTGCCAGCAGTGTTGGAAATCGGGAGCGGAAAGGCTACACCTTC
CASSVGNRERKGYTF
>TRBD1|TRBJ2-1|.|TRBV3-1/TRBV3-2
TGTGCCAGCAACCAAGATGGAAGGGACAGAAGCTCCTACAATGAGCAGTTCTTC
CASNQDGRDRSSYNEQFF
>.|TRBJ1-6|.|TRBV5-1
TGCGCCAGCAGCTTGGTGGCAGGGAATAATTCACCCCTCCACTTT
CASSLVAGNNSPLHF
>.|TRBJ1-1|.|TRBV5-4
TGTGCCAGCAGCTCGATGTTGGGGACTGAAGCTTTCTTT
CASSSMLGTEAFF
>TRBD1|TRBJ2-3|.|TRBV6-2/TRBV6-3
TGTGCCAGCAGTTTCGGGACAGGGGGACGCACAAATACGCAGTATTTT
CASSFGTGGRTNTQYF
>TRBD1|TRBJ1-5|few|TRBV6-1
TGTGCCAGCAGTGAAGGGACAGGCGGCAATCAGCCCCAGCATTTT
CASSEGTGGNQPQHF
>.|TRBJ1-5|.|TRBV30
TGTGCCTGGAGTCAGGACAACAATCAGCCCCAGCATTTT
CAWSQDNNQPQHF
>TRBD1|TRBJ1-6|few|TRBV28
TGTGCCAGCAGTACTCGACAGGGGGGCAATTCACCCCTCCACTTT
CASSTRQGGNSPLHF
>.|TRBJ2-6|.|TRBV7-2
TGTGCCAGCAGCCCGCCCCGGGTAGGGGCCAACGTCCTGACTTTC
CASSPPRVGANVLTF
>.|TRBJ1-5|.|TRBV2
TGTGCCAGCAGTGATTCGAATCAGCCCCAGCATTTT
CASSDSNQPQHF
>.|TRBJ2-5|.|TRBV28
TGTGCCAGCAGCTCCGTTGGGCCAGCGATAGAGACCCAGTACTTC
CASSSVGPAIETQYF
>.|TRBJ2-7|.|TRBV6-1
TGTGCCAGCAGTGAAGAACTACGCTACGAGCAGTACTTC
CASSEELRYEQYF
>.|TRBJ1-6|.|TRBV5-6
TGTGCCAGCAGCTTTGGGCCCAGGGGAAGTAATTCACCCCTCCACTTT
CASSFGPRGSNSPLHF
>.|TRBJ1-5|once|TRBV7-2
TGTGCCAGCAGCTTACAGGCCGGGGGCAATCAGCCCCAGCATTTT
CASSLQAGGNQPQHF
>.|TRBJ1-6|.|TRBV6-5
TGTGCCAGCAGTCGAGGGGGGGGCGATAATTCACCCCTCCACTTT
CASSRGGGDNSPLHF
>.|TRBJ1-1|.|TRBV7-9
TGTGCCAGCAGCTTAGCAGGGATGAACACTGAAGCTTTCTTT
CASSLAGMNTEAFF
>.|TRBJ2-7|.|TRBV12-3/TRBV12-4
TGTGCCAGCAGTTCTCAACTGGGGGAGCAGTACTTC
CASSSQLGEQYF
>.|TRBJ1-4|.|TRBV19
TGTGCCAGTAGGGAACGGGACGCTTCTCTTCCAACTAATGAAAAACTGTTTTTT
CASRERDASLPTNEKLFF
>.|TRBJ1-6|.|TRBV6-5
TGTGCCAGCAGCCCGCCCACCGGGACCAATTCACCCCTCCACTTT
CASSPPTGTNSPLHF
>.|TRBJ2-7|.|TRBV13
TGTGCCAGCAGCTTCGTTCTAGTCCCCTCCTACGAGCAGTACTTC
CASSFVLVPSYEQYF
>.|TRBJ2-7|few|TRBV24-1
TGTGCCACCAGTGAGGCGGGATCCCCCTACGAGCAGTACTTC
CATSEAGSPYEQYF
>TRBD1|TRBJ2-7|.|TRBV10-3
TGTGCCATCAGCGGATATCAGGGGGCTACCTACGAGCAGTACTTC
CAISGYQGATYEQYF
>TRBD2|TRBJ2-1|.|TRBV7-2
TGTGCCAGCAGCAACGGACTAGCGGGGACCTACAATGAGCAGTTCTTC
CASSNGLAGTYNEQFF
>TRBD1|TRBJ2-1|.|TRBV6-5
TGTGCCAGCAGTCAGGGACAGGGTCGGTACAATGAGCAGTTCTTC
CASSQGQGRYNEQFF
>TRBD2|TRBJ2-5|.|TRBV5-1
TGCGCCAGCAGCTTGGAATCTAGCGGGAGTTCACGCGAGACCCAGTACTTC
CASSLESSGSSRETQYF
>TRBD1|TRBJ1-1|.|TRBV7-9
TGTGCCAGCAACAACCCGGGGAGGGGGCGGCTCGACACTGAAGCTTTCTTT
CASNNPGRGRLDTEAFF
>.|TRBJ1-1|few|TRBV7-3
TGTGCCAGCAGCTTAAGGGGATGGACTGAAGCTTTCTTT
CASSLRGWTEAFF
>.|TRBJ1-3|few|TRBV2
TGTGCCAGCAGTGAAGTGGGGGCCGTTGGAAACACCATATATTTT
CASSEVGAVGNTIYF
>TRBD2|TRBJ2-1|once|TRBV11-3
TGTGCCAGCAGCCGACTAGCGGGAGTGGGGTGGGATGAGCAGTTCTTC
CASSRLAGVGWDEQFF
>.|TRBJ1-1|.|TRBV28
TGTGCCAGCAGTTTAAGTCGACCGAACACTGAAGCTTTCTTT
CASSLSRPNTEAFF
>.|TRBJ1-2|few|TRBV10-3
TGTGCCATCACTTCGGAGCAGGGGAGACGTACTGGGTATGGCTACACCTTC
CAITSEQGRRTGYGYTF
>.|TRBJ2-2|.|TRBV5-1
TGCGCCAGCAGCTTATACGGCAGGAACACCGGGGAGCTGTTTTTT
CASSLYGRNTGELFF
>.|TRBJ2-1|.|TRBV6-2/TRBV6-3
TGTGCCAGCAGCCCGGGGCTTGGTGACTACAATGAGCAGTTCTTC
CASSPGLGDYNEQFF
>TRBD1|TRBJ2-6|.|TRBV19
TGTGCCAGTAGTCACCCCCGGGACAGCCCTTCTGGGGCCAACGTCCTGACTTTC
CASSHPRDSPSGANVLTF
>.|TRBJ2-3|.|TRBV29-1
TGCAGCACAAACACCGGAACCACAGATACGCAGTATTTT
CSTNTGTTDTQYF
>TRBD1|TRBJ2-4|.|TRBV7-9
TGTGCCAGCAGCCCGGACAGGGATGCCAAAAACATTCAGTACTTC
CASSPDRDAKNIQYF
>.|TRBJ1-5|.|TRBV5-1
TGCGCCAGCAGCTTTGGGGGAGGACAGCCCCAGCATTTT
CASSFGGGQPQHF
>.|TRBJ1-1|.|TRBV6-5
TGTGCCAGCAGGAGCCAGGGGAACACTGAAGCTTTCTTT
CASRSQGNTEAFF
>.|TRBJ2-3|.|TRBV5-1
TGCGCCAGCAGCGCCACACGGACTAGCACAGATACGCAGTATTTT
CASSATRTSTDTQYF
>TRBD1|TRBJ1-2|.|TRBV28
TGTGCCAGCAGTTTAGTCAGGACAGGAATACATGGCTACACCTTC
CASSLVRTGIHGYTF
>TRBD1|TRBJ2-5|.|TRBV12-3/TRBV12-4
TGTGCCAGCAGCGTAGACAGGGTTGAGACCCAGTACTTC
CASSVDRVETQYF
>.|TRBJ2-7|.|TRBV4-3
TGCGCCAGCAGCCAAGATAATAATGCGGCCCTGGAGCAGTACTTC
CASSQDNNAALEQYF
>.|TRBJ1-1|.|TRBV29-1
TGCAGCGTTGTCGGGGAGGCCGACACTGAAGCTTTCTTT
CSVVGEADTEAFF
>TRBD1|TRBJ2-7|.|TRBV4-1
TGCGCCAGCAGCCAAGTCAGTATATCGGGACAGGGTCCCTACGAGCAGTACTTC
CASSQVSISGQGPYEQYF
>TRBD1|TRBJ1-2|.|TRBV11-2
TGTGCCAGCAGCAAGAACCGGGACAGCATCTATGGCTACACCTTC
CASSKNRDSIYGYTF
>.|TRBJ2-7|.|TRBV11-3
TGTGCCAGCAGCTTAGTCTTCACAGGGAGCTCCTACGAGCAGTACTTC
CASSLVFTGSSYEQYF
>.|TRBJ1-2|.|TRBV9
TGTGCCAGCAGCGCCTATAGGGGGGATGGCTACACCTTC
CASSAYRGDGYTF